This paragraph covers one T cell receptor (beta chain) sequence. The ends lost 4 bases at V and 4 bases at J; junction bases unmatched: 9. Per the germline V gene, CDR1 is SGHRS and CDR2 is YFSETQ. There are 15 residues in the CDR3. Using its own MiXCR run on the RT-PCR reads, TCRdb lists one record per CDR3 protein. The table shows fewer than 500,000 distinct CDR3 sequences, with around 15% occurring only once. This sample was included in a study of patients and donors after allogeneic stem cell transplantation. Sample: blood, either unsorted or a sorted T cell fraction (not recorded which). The chain carries TRBV5-1 and TRBJ2-5, with 8 bases lining up with TRBD2. The TCR was taken from a human donor who was either an allogeneic HSCT recipient or a stem cell or donor lymphocyte infusion donor (not recorded which). It is not recorded whose cells these are; they may come from a transplant donor. The CDR3 DNA sequence: TGCGCCAGCAGCCCGGGAGGGCAGGGAAGAGAGACCCAGTACTTC. This encodes CASSPGGQGRETQYF.